This T cell receptor beta chain was documented in a study of shared clonotypes between healthy human individuals. Whole-study findings and limits: In the sorted subsets, rarefaction showed sequencing was incomplete despite large depth. Clonotypes that were shared across a few donors made up roughly 5% of naive CD4 clonotypes.

DNA at around 200 ng, approximately 30,000 T cell genomes, went into sorted-subset replicate PCRs. Profiling relied on immunoSEQ multiplex PCR, and the TCRdb table lists in-frame clones only, not all of them. There are 1.5 million to 1.9 million clones in the sample; approximately 98% occur only once, and roughly 0.4% lies in the top ten. With 2 bases clipped from V and 3 bases from J, the junction kept 5 bases outside the gene matches. Germline V CDR1 and CDR2: SGHNT, YYREEE (reference sequence). This CDR3 has 15 amino acids. About this clone: Its matching antigen is unknown. Within the sample, other DNA sequences also encode this same CDR3.

Source material: naive CD4+ T cells sorted from blood. Specified subset: CD45RA+ positively selected. This receptor was obtained from a man aged 25 to 40 in good health. The chain joins TRBV5-4 to TRBJ2-3, with 8 bases matching TRBD2. CDR3 residues: CASSLAGVQTDTQYF. Written as DNA, the CDR3 is TGTGCCAGCAGCTTAGCGGGAGTTCAGACAGATACGCAGTATTTT.